The sequence of this T cell receptor beta chain was determined in a study of cytomegalovirus exposure and HLA in healthy donors. Notes on this clone: Its target is unknown.

Regarding the study as a whole: Most of the CMV-associated TCR beta chains (in a later analysis) appeared to be HLA-restricted. Across HLA loci, a later analysis found differing TCR association rates, with DRB1 most and HLA-C fewest.

It was with 60 Vbeta and 13 Jbeta primers that the PCR ran. The table came from immunoSEQ multiplex PCR; TCRdb's copy has only in-frame clones and leaves some out. The table has 85,000 to 130,000 clones, 76% seen once. The sequencing input was PBMCs. This TCR was recovered from a woman between 45 and 60 years old in good health and CMV-seropositive.

CDR3 DNA sequence: TGCGCCAGCAGTGAAAACGGGAGAATAGAGACCCAGTACTTC. This codes for CASSENGRIETQYF. The genes are TRBV10-1 and TRBJ2-5; possible D gene TRBD2, 6 bases. V lost 3 bases and J lost 4, with 12 bases in between. The germline V gene encodes CDR1 WNHNN and CDR2 SYGVQD (reference sequence). CDR3 length equals 14 residues.